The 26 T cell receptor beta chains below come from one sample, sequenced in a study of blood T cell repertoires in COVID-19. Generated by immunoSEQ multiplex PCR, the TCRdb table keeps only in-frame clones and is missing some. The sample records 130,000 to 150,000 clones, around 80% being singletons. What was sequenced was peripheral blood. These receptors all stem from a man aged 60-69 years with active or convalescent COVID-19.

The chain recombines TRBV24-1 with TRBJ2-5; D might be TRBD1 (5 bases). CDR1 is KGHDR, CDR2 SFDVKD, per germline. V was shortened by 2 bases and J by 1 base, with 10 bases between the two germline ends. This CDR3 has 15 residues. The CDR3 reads CATSDSGQPQETQYF. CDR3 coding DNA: TGTGCCACCAGTGATTCTGGACAACCCCAAGAGACCCAGTACTTC.

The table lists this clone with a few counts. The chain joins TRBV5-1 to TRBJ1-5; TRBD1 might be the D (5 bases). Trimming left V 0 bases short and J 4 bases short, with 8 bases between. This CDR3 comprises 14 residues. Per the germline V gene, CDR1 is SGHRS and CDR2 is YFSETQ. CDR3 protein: CASSLVGLNQPQHF. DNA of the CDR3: TGCGCCAGCAGCTTGGTGGGACTTAATCAGCCCCAGCATTTT.

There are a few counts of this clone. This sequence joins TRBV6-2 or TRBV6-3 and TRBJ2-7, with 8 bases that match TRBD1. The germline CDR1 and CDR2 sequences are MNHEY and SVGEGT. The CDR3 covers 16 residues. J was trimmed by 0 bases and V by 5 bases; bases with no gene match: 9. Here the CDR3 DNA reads TGTGCCAGCAGTCCGACGACAGGGGCCCTCTCCTACGAGCAGTACTTC. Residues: CASSPTTGALSYEQYF.

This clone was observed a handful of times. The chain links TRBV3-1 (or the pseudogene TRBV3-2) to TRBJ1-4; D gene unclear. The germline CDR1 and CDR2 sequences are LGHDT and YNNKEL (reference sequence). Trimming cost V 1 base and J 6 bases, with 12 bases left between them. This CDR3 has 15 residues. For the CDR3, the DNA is TGTGCCAGCAGCCAAGCGGCGGATTCCTATGAAAAACTGTTTTTT. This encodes CASSQAADSYEKLFF.

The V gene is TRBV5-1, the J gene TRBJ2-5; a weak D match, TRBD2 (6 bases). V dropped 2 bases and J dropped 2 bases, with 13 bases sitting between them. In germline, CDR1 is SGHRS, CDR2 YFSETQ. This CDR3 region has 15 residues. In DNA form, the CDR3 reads TGCGCCAGCAGCTTAGGCCTAGCGATACAAGAGACCCAGTACTTC. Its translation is CASSLGLAIQETQYF.

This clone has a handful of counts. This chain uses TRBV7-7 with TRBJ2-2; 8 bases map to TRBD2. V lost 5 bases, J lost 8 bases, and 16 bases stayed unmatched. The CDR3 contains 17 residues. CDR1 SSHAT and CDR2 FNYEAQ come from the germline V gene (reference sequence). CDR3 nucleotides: TGTGCCAGCAGCCCAACCGGGACTAGATATGGTGGTGGGGAGCTGTTTTTT. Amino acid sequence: CASSPTGTRYGGGELFF. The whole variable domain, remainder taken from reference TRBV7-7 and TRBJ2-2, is GAGVSQSPRYKVTKRGQDVTLRCDPISSHATLYWYQQALGQGPEFLTYFNYEAQPDKSGLPSDRFSAERPEGSISTLTIQRTEQRDSAMYRCASSPTGTRYGGGELFFGEGSRLTVL.

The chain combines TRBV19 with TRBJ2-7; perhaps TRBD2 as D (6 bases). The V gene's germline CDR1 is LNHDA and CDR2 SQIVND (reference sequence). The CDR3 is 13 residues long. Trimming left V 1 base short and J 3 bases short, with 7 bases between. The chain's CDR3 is CASSIVGGYEQYV. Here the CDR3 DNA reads TGTGCCAGTAGTATAGTGGGGGGCTACGAGCAGTACGTC.

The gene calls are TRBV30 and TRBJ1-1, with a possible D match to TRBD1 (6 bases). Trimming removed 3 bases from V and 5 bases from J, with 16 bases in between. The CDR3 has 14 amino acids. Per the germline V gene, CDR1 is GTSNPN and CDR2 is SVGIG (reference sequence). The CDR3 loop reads CAWRGGRVVTEAFF. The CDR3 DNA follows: TGTGCCTGGAGAGGGGGGAGGGTGGTAACTGAAGCTTTCTTT.

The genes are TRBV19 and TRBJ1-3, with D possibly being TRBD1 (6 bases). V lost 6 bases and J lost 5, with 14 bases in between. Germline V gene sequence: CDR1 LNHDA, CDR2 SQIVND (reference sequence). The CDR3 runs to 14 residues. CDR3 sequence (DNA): TGTGCCAGTAGAATACAGGGTGGTAGAAACACCATATATTTT. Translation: CASRIQGGRNTIYF.

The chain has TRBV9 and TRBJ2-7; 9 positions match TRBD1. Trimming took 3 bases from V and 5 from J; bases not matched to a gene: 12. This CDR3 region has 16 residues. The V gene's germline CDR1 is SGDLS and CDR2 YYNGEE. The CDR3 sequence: CASSGSDRGYQHEQYF. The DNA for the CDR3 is TGTGCCAGCAGCGGATCAGACAGGGGGTATCAACACGAGCAGTACTTC.

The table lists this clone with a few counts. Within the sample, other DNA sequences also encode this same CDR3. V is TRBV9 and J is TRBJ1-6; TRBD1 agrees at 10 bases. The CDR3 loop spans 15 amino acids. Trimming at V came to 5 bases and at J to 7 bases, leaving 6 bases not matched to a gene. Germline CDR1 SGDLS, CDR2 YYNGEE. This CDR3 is CASSPGQGKNSPLHF. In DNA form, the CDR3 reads TGTGCCAGCAGTCCGGGACAGGGGAAGAATTCACCCCTCCACTTT.

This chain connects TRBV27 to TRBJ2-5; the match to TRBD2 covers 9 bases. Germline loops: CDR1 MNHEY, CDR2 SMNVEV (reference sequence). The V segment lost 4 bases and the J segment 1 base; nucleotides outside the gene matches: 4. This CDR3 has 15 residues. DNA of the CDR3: TGTGCCAGCAGTTCTGGCGGGAGGGCCCAAGAGACCCAGTACTTC. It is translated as CASSSGGRAQETQYF.

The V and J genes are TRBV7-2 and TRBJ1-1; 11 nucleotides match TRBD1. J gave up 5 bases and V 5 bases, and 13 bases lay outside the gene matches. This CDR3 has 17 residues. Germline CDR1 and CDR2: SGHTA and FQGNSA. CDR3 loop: CASSTRTGGFRTTEAFF. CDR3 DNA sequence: TGTGCCAGCAGCACCCGGACAGGGGGCTTCCGAACGACTGAAGCTTTCTTT.

CDR3 protein: CASSLLAGVVNEQFF. The CDR3 nucleotides are TGCGCCAGCAGCTTATTAGCGGGGGTTGTCAATGAGCAGTTCTTC. This sequence joins TRBV5-1 and TRBJ2-1; 9 nucleotides line up with TRBD2. Germline CDR1 reads SGHRS; CDR2 reads YFSETQ. With V trimmed by 2 bases and J by 6 bases, 6 bases remained unmatched. The CDR3 is 15 residues long.

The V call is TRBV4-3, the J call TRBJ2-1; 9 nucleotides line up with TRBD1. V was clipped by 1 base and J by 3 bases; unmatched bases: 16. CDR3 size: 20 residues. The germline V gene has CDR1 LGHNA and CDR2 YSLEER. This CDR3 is CASSQGRDRGFLSFYNEQFF. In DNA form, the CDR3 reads TGCGCCAGCAGCCAAGGGCGAGACAGGGGGTTTCTTTCCTTCTACAATGAGCAGTTCTTC.

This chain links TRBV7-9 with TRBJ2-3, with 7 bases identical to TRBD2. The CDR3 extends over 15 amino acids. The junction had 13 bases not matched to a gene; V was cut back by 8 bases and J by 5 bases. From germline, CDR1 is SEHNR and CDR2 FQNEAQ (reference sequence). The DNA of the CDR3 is TGTGCCAGCTTCCTTATTGGGAGGGATGGAGATACGCAGTATTTT. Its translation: CASFLIGRDGDTQYF.

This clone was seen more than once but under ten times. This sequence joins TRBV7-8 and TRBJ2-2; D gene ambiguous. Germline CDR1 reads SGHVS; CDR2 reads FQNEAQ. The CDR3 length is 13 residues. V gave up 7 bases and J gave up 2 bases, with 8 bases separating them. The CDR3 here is CASNLFNTGELFF. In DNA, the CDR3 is TGTGCCAGCAATCTCTTTAACACCGGGGAGCTGTTTTTT.

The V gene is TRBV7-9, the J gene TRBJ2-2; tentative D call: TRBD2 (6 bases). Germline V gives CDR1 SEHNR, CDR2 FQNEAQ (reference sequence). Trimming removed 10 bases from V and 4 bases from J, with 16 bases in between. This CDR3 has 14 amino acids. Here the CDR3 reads CATLDKEGTGELFF. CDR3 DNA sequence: TGTGCCACCTTAGACAAGGAGGGCACCGGGGAGCTGTTTTTT.

Here the CDR3 DNA reads TGTGCCAGCAGCCGCGTTGGATCCAGCGGGGGGGTAGCCGGGGAGCTGTTTTTT. Its protein product is CASSRVGSSGGVAGELFF. V gene TRBV7-2 combines with J gene TRBJ2-2, with TRBD2 matching over 10 bases. This CDR3 is built from 18 residues. CDR1 SGHTA and CDR2 FQGNSA come from the germline V gene. Losses at the gene ends were 5 bases for V and 6 bases for J; bases not matched to a gene: 15.

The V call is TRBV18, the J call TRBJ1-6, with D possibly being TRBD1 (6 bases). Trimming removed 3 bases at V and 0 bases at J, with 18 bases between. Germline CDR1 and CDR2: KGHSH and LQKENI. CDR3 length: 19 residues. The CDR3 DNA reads TGTGCCAGCTCACCGGGGCAGGGGTCCTCGAGCTCCTATAATTCACCCCTCCACTTT. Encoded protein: CASSPGQGSSSSYNSPLHF.

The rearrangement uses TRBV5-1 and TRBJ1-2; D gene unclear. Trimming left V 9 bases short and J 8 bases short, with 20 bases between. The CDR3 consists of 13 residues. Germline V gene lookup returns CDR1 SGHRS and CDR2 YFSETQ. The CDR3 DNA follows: TGCGCCAAACAAGGCAGGATGGGTCGGGGCTACACCTTC. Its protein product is CAKQGRMGRGYTF.

The CDR3 coding sequence is TGTGCCAGCAGCTCCACAGGACTAGCGGGGGGGTACACAGATACGCAGTATTTT. It yields the protein CASSSTGLAGGYTDTQYF. The genes are TRBV9 and TRBJ2-3; 15 bases fit TRBD2. Germline assignment: CDR1 SGDLS and CDR2 YYNGEE. This CDR3 is 18 amino acids long. V trimming: 4 bases; J trimming: 2 bases; junction bases outside the gene matches: 8.

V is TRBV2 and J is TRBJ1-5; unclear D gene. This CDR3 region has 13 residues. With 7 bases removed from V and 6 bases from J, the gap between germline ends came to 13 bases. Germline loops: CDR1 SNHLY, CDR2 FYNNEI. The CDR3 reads CASIPETGQPQHF. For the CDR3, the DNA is TGTGCCAGCATCCCCGAGACGGGTCAGCCCCAGCATTTT.

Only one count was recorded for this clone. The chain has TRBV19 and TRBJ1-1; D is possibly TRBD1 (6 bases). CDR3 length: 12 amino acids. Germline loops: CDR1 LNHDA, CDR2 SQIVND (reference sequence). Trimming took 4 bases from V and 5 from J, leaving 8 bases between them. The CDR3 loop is CASSTRGTEAFF. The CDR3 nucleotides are TGTGCCAGTAGTACGAGGGGGACTGAAGCTTTCTTT.

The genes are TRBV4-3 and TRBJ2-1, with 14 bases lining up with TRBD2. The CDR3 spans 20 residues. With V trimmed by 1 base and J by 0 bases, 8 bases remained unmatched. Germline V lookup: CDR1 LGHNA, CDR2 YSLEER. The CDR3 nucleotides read TGCGCCAGCAGCCAAGCTACCGCCGGGACTAGCGGGAGCTCCTACAATGAGCAGTTCTTC. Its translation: CASSQATAGTSGSSYNEQFF.

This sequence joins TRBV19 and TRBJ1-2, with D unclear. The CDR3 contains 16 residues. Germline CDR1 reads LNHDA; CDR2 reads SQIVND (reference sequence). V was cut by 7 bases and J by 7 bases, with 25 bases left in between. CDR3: CASTPGNRRSAFGYTF. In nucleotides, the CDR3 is TGTGCCAGTACTCCCGGGAACCGCCGCTCCGCCTTTGGCTACACCTTC.